This T cell receptor beta chain was found in a study of PD-L1 blockade in urothelial cancer. Background on the study: Most of the 29 patients were men who had bladder-origin urothelial cancer. Median T cell yield from blood was approximately 150,000.

Study-level points and caveats: Better progression-free and overall survival followed lower pretreatment blood clonality.

For this clone: Its antigen is currently unknown.

Libraries were prepared by immunoSEQ multiplex PCR; TCRdb keeps only in-frame clonotypes and omits some of them. The table has 45,000 to 50,000 clones, approximately 90% seen once. This sequence originates from a man of 80 years or more with urothelial cancer. Sequencing was performed on PBMCs, taken around atezolizumab (anti-PD-L1) treatment.

In DNA, the CDR3 is TGTGCCAGCGGGGGCGGGAGGGCCCGGAATGAGCAGTTCTTC. Translation: CASGGGRARNEQFF. This chain joins TRBV6-5 and TRBJ2-1, with 9 bases matching TRBD2. In germline, CDR1 is MNHEY, CDR2 SVGAGI. With V trimmed by 8 bases and J by 7 bases, 9 bases remained unmatched. CDR3 length: 14 residues.